The 16 T cell receptor beta chains presented below share a single source sample, sequenced in a study of T cells in Graves' hyperthyroidism and ophthalmopathy. RNA transcripts were the template for amplifying TCR beta CDR3 regions. The study used the HTBI primer set for a first-round RT-PCR of the TCR CDR3. MiXCR, applied by TCRdb to the multiplex PCR reads, yields one record per CDR3 protein. The table has about 360,000 distinct CDR3 sequences, 13% seen once. The specimen was blood. The receptors come from a woman under 30 with Graves' hyperthyroidism.

This clonotype was seen many times. The chain carries TRBV2 and TRBJ2-5; 9 positions match TRBD2. CDR1 SNHLY and CDR2 FYNNEI come from the germline V gene. V lost 6 bases to trimming and J lost 1 base; unmatched junction nucleotides: 9. This CDR3 comprises 16 residues. The CDR3 coding sequence is TGTGCCAGCAGCGCACCACTAGCGGGCACCCAAGAGACCCAGTACTTC. Its translation is CASSAPLAGTQETQYF.

This clonotype was counted at least ten times. V usage is TRBV12-3 or TRBV12-4 and J usage is TRBJ1-2; no firm D call. V was shortened by 3 bases and J by 5 bases, with 10 bases between the two germline ends. This CDR3 is 13 amino acids long. Here the CDR3 reads CASSFGRVYGYTF. CDR3 coding DNA: TGTGCCAGCAGTTTTGGTCGGGTTTATGGCTACACCTTC.

This clonotype occurred many times. This chain joins TRBV28 and TRBJ2-1, with a weak D call TRBD1 (5 bases). This CDR3 has 14 residues. Trimming left V 10 bases short and J 10 bases short, with 23 bases between. Per the germline V gene, CDR1 is MDHEN and CDR2 is SYDVKM. The CDR3 protein is CATLGARTTDEQFF. DNA for the CDR3: TGTGCCACCCTAGGGGCCCGTACCACAGACGAGCAGTTCTTC.

This chain joins TRBV27 and TRBJ2-7; 9 nucleotides match TRBD2. After removal of 4 bases from V and 2 bases from J, the junction contained 6 bases not matched to a gene. The germline V gene encodes CDR1 MNHEY and CDR2 SMNVEV (reference sequence). The CDR3 is 15 residues long. The CDR3: CASSSLLAGAYEQYF. CDR3 DNA: TGTGCCAGCAGTTCTCTTTTAGCGGGGGCCTACGAGCAGTACTTC.

At least ten counts were recorded for this clonotype. This chain links TRBV6-1 with TRBJ1-4, with D unresolved. V lost 5 bases and J 6 bases, leaving 13 bases between the germline ends. The CDR3 runs to 14 residues. CDR1 and CDR2 from the germline V gene are MNHNS and SASEGT. CDR3 sequence: CASSSDWEDEKLFF. CDR3 DNA: TGTGCCAGCAGTTCCGACTGGGAGGATGAAAAACTGTTTTTT.

This clonotype was seen at least ten times. The chain employs TRBV9 and TRBJ2-3; D perhaps matches TRBD1 (6 bases). The V and J ends lost 0 bases and 2 bases respectively, with 10 bases between them. Germline loops: CDR1 SGDLS, CDR2 YYNGEE. The CDR3 is 15 residues long. The CDR3 nucleotides read TGTGCCAGCAGCGTAGATCAGGGGCCCACAGATACGCAGTATTTT. This gives the protein CASSVDQGPTDTQYF.

This clonotype was seen ten or more times. Its ends do not fully match the called genes, so a read error is possible. The rearrangement links TRBV12-3 or TRBV12-4 to TRBJ2-7; 10 nucleotides match TRBD2. This CDR3 contains 14 residues. The chain's CDR3 is CASSLAGASYEQYF. CDR3 nucleotide sequence: TGTGCCAGCAGTCTAGCGGGGGCCTCCTACGAGCAGTACTTC.

In this sample, this clonotype turned up many times. The rearrangement uses TRBV15 and TRBJ2-7, with D hard to call. The germline V gene encodes CDR1 LNHNV and CDR2 YYDKDF (reference sequence). The CDR3 runs 14 residues. V was trimmed by 0 bases and J by 2 bases, leaving 8 bases between them. The CDR3 region has the DNA TGTGCCACCAGCAGAGATAGTGGAGCCTACGAGCAGTACTTC. It yields the protein CATSRDSGAYEQYF.

The chain combines TRBV29-1 with TRBJ2-1; TRBD2 might be the D (5 bases). The CDR3 spans 14 residues. Germline assignment: CDR1 SQVTM and CDR2 ANQGSEA. Trimming stripped 6 bases from V and 1 base from J, with 13 bases between. The CDR3 DNA is TGCAGCGTCCCAGAGGGTGCTTCCTACAATGAGCAGTTCTTC. Protein product: CSVPEGASYNEQFF.

The chain has TRBV20-1 and TRBJ2-1, with 12 bases that match TRBD2. With 2 bases clipped from V and 9 bases from J, the junction kept 8 bases outside the gene matches. This CDR3 spans 15 amino acids. The V gene's germline CDR1 is DFQATT and CDR2 SNEGSKA (reference sequence). CDR3 coding DNA: TGCAGTGCTAGAAGACTAGCGGGAGAGGGGGGTGAGCAGTTCTTC. Encoded protein: CSARRLAGEGGEQFF.

CDR3 sequence (DNA): TGTGCCAGCATGGACGGGGGCTACGAGCAGTACTTC. Translation: CASMDGGYEQYF. This chain joins TRBV2 and TRBJ2-7; D might be TRBD2 (6 bases). The V gene's germline CDR1 is SNHLY and CDR2 FYNNEI. The CDR3 totals 12 residues. With 7 bases removed from V and 3 bases from J, the gap between germline ends came to 10 bases. The variable domain in full, with the rest retrieved from reference TRBV2 and TRBJ2-7, is EPEVTQTPSHQVTQMGQEVILRCVPISNHLYFYWYRQILGQKVEFLVSFYNNEISEKSEIFDDQFSVERPDGSNFTLKIRSTKLEDSAMYFCASMDGGYEQYFGPGTRLTVT.

This clonotype was recorded a few times. The V and J genes are TRBV6-5 and TRBJ2-2; no clear D gene. The V and J ends lost 3 bases and 5 bases respectively, with 13 bases between them. The CDR3 has 15 residues. The V gene's germline CDR1 is MNHEY and CDR2 SVGAGI. CDR3 sequence reads: CASSYKLGLTGELFF. In DNA form, the CDR3 reads TGTGCCAGCAGTTATAAGTTAGGGTTGACCGGGGAGCTGTTTTTT.

This clonotype was counted at least ten times. The chain couples TRBV5-8 to TRBJ2-7, with D unresolved. The germline V gene encodes CDR1 SGHTS and CDR2 YDEGEE. The CDR3 is 14 amino acids. Trimming took 1 base from V and 1 from J, leaving 9 bases between them. This CDR3 is CASSLFRASYEQYF. The CDR3 DNA sequence: TGTGCCAGCAGCTTGTTTAGGGCTTCCTACGAGCAGTACTTC.

This clonotype was counted ten times or more. The rearrangement links TRBV29-1 to TRBJ1-1; D unclear. Germline CDR1 reads SQVTM; CDR2 reads ANQGSEA. The CDR3 sequence is 13 residues long. V lost 4 bases, J lost 2 bases, and 11 bases lay in between. CDR3 loop: CSVASTGNTEAFF. CDR3 nucleotide sequence: TGCAGCGTTGCCTCCACGGGTAACACTGAAGCTTTCTTT.

This clonotype has a handful of counts. The chain combines TRBV5-1 with TRBJ2-7; D call uncertain. With 0 bases removed from V and 2 bases from J, the gap between germline ends came to 6 bases. The CDR3 runs 13 residues. Germline CDR1 and CDR2: SGHRS and YFSETQ. The CDR3 sequence is CASSLADAYEQYF. The CDR3 DNA is TGCGCCAGCAGCTTGGCCGACGCCTACGAGCAGTACTTC.

The table lists this clonotype with many counts. The V call is TRBV20-1, the J call TRBJ2-1; 10 bases fit TRBD2. With V trimmed by 3 bases and J by 7 bases, 6 bases remained unmatched. The germline CDR1 and CDR2 sequences are DFQATT and SNEGSKA (reference sequence). This CDR3 has 14 amino acids. Here the CDR3 DNA reads TGCAGTGCTAGCCTAGCGGGAGTGGAAAATGAGCAGTTCTTC. Translating it yields CSASLAGVENEQFF.